The entry below describes one TCR beta chain. Its antigen is still unknown. Germline lookup yields CDR1 MDHEN and CDR2 SYDVKM. The CDR3 contains 16 residues. This record comes from a study of CXCR3-negative and CXCR3-positive naive CD8 T cells. Study-wide points: More hydrophobic TRB CDR3s were found in CXCR3-positive naive cells than in CXCR3-negative naive cells.

The study made its TRB cDNA libraries by 5' RACE, adding UMI labels. Using the 5' RACE reads, TCRdb records one entry per CDR3 protein without DNA. Its clone listing holds 120,000 to 150,000 distinct CDR3 sequences. The sequenced sample consisted of naive CXCR3+ CD8+ T cells from blood. The subset was: CD45RO-CCR7+CD27+CD95- naive CD8+ T cells expressing CXCR3 (TNR3+). This rearrangement joins TRBV28 to TRBJ2-1; TCRdb calls TRBD2, which cannot be checked without DNA. This TCR derives from a human donor in good health. Some clones in this sample may be carry-over from other donors' samples. CDR3 in amino acids: CASSQTGLAEYNEQFF.